The 12 T cell receptor beta chains below all came from one sample that was sequenced in a study of a mutant IDH1 vaccine in newly diagnosed glioma. Sequenced by immunoSEQ multiplex PCR; TCRdb stores in-frame clones only, minus some. Of some 60,000 clones in the sample, less than 90% were seen once. Time point in this sample: week 35, safety follow-up. Doses consisted of 300 ug of mutant IDH1 20-mer peptide each, paired with topical imiquimod. Their target antigens are unknown. The sequencing used PBMCs, collected from a glioma patient whose treatment included an IDH1 peptide vaccine. The receptors stem from a man in his forties or fifties with glioma.

V gene TRBV5-6 combines with J gene TRBJ2-3; D perhaps matches TRBD2 (5 bases). CDR1 and CDR2 from the germline V gene are SGHDT and YYEEEE. With 1 base removed from V and 7 bases from J, the gap between germline ends came to 16 bases. This CDR3 has 15 amino acids. In DNA, the CDR3 is TGTGCCAGCAGCTTGTTTGTTAGTTCGGGGAATACGCAGTATTTT. It translates to CASSLFVSSGNTQYF.

The rearrangement uses TRBV9 and TRBJ1-3; the D gene is possibly TRBD1 (6 bases). V lost 0 bases and J 4 bases, leaving 20 bases between the germline ends. CDR1 and CDR2 (germline): SGDLS, YYNGEE. CDR3 length equals 18 residues. Here the CDR3 reads CASSVAPLTGSLGNTIYF. In DNA, the CDR3 is TGTGCCAGCAGCGTAGCTCCCTTGACAGGCTCACTCGGAAACACCATATATTTT.

Regarding this clone: Other nucleotide sequences from this sample produce the same CDR3. The chain joins TRBV18 to TRBJ1-3, with D perhaps matching TRBD1 (6 bases). The CDR3 is 14 residues long. Trimming took 6 bases from V and 2 from J, leaving 11 bases between them. From germline, CDR1 is KGHSH and CDR2 LQKENI. CDR3 loop: CASSPEGAGNTIYF. For the CDR3, the DNA is TGTGCCAGCTCGCCAGAGGGGGCTGGAAACACCATATATTTT.

J is TRBJ2-7 and V is TRBV11-2, with D unclear. Per germline, CDR1 SGHAT and CDR2 FQNNGV. V was pared by 2 bases and J by 3 bases, with 5 bases between. The CDR3 totals 12 residues. This CDR3 reads CASSLTIYEQYF. CDR3 bases: TGTGCCAGCAGCTTAACCATCTACGAGCAGTACTTC.

The rearrangement joins TRBV6-5 to TRBJ2-7; TRBD1 aligns across 10 bases. Looked up from germline, CDR1 is MNHEY and CDR2 is SVGAGI. This CDR3 contains 14 residues. V lost 6 bases and J lost 4; bases outside the gene matches: 6. The CDR3 is CASRTGTGAYEQYF. CDR3 sequence (DNA): TGTGCCAGCAGGACCGGGACAGGGGCTTACGAGCAGTACTTC.

This sequence joins TRBV7-9 and TRBJ1-2; D might be TRBD1 (6 bases). With 1 base removed from V and 4 bases from J, the gap between germline ends came to 13 bases. This CDR3 has 15 residues. Per the germline V gene, CDR1 is SEHNR and CDR2 is FQNEAQ (reference sequence). Here the CDR3 DNA reads TGTGCCAGCAGCTTAGTGTTACAGGGCGGCTATGGCTACACCTTC. The encoded protein is CASSLVLQGGYGYTF.

The chain employs TRBV2 and TRBJ2-4; 8 nucleotides align to TRBD2. The CDR3 spans 14 residues. Germline V CDR1 and CDR2: SNHLY, FYNNEI. Losses at the gene ends were 7 bases for V and 3 bases for J; bases not matched to a gene: 5. DNA of the CDR3: TGTGCCAGCATCCGACTAGCGAGCAAAAACATTCAGTACTTC. Translating it yields CASIRLASKNIQYF.

The rearrangement uses TRBV6-1 and TRBJ1-2; 8 bases align to TRBD1. V shed 6 bases, J shed 1 base, and the junction held 7 bases outside the gene matches. The CDR3 loop spans 15 amino acids. Looked up from germline, CDR1 is MNHNS and CDR2 is SASEGT. The CDR3 loop is CASRARDRLNYGYTF. For the CDR3, the DNA is TGTGCCAGCAGGGCCCGGGACAGGCTTAACTATGGCTACACCTTC.

This clone was seen a single time. The chain has TRBV2 and TRBJ2-6, with a possible D match to TRBD1 (6 bases). Germline-derived CDR1 and CDR2 are SNHLY and FYNNEI. Trimming took off 7 bases at V and 0 bases at J, with 16 bases between the two ends. This CDR3 contains 17 residues. CDR3 in amino acids: CASIQQGSLSGANVLTF. The CDR3 region has the DNA TGTGCCAGCATCCAACAGGGTTCTCTCTCTGGGGCCAACGTCCTGACTTTC.

The V and J genes are TRBV11-1 and TRBJ2-3; perhaps TRBD2 as D (6 bases). From germline, CDR1 is SGHAT and CDR2 FQDESV (reference sequence). The CDR3 is made up of 16 amino acids. The V and J ends lost 3 bases and 2 bases respectively, with 15 bases between them. The DNA of the CDR3 is TGTGCCAGCAGCTTCTTAGCTGGCGGGGACACAGATACGCAGTATTTT. The encoded protein is CASSFLAGGDTDTQYF.

The V and J genes are TRBV19 and TRBJ2-5; 9 nucleotides align to TRBD1. Per the germline V gene, CDR1 is LNHDA and CDR2 is SQIVND (reference sequence). After removal of 3 bases from V and 5 bases from J, the junction contained 4 bases not matched to a gene. The CDR3 runs to 14 residues. CDR3 bases: TGTGCCAGTAGTATCGGGACAGGGTCGGAGACCCAGTACTTC. Translation gives CASSIGTGSETQYF.

V and J are TRBV5-4 and TRBJ1-4; 7 bases fit TRBD1. V dropped 0 bases and J dropped 5; count of bases not matched to a gene: 4. Germline loops: CDR1 SGHNT, CDR2 YYREEE (reference sequence). This CDR3 has 15 residues. The CDR3 DNA reads TGTGCCAGCAGCTTGGCAGGGGGGCTCAATGAAAAACTGTTTTTT. This sequence encodes CASSLAGGLNEKLFF.